Shown below are 2 T cell receptor beta chains from a single sample sequenced in a study of control samples from healthy donors and cancer patients. Sequenced by immunoSEQ multiplex PCR; TCRdb stores in-frame clones only, minus some. The table includes some 140,000 clones, roughly 92% detected once. Material for sequencing was blood. These receptors came from a man aged 25 to 45 in good health.

This sequence joins TRBV2 and TRBJ1-2; TRBD1 agrees at 9 bases. The CDR3 loop spans 15 amino acids. From germline, CDR1 is SNHLY and CDR2 FYNNEI. V trimming: 7 bases; J trimming: 2 bases; junction bases outside the gene matches: 8. CDR3 in DNA: TGTGCCAGCAACCCGGACAGGGGCGCAAACTATGGCTACACCTTC. This translates into CASNPDRGANYGYTF.

The genes are TRBV2 and TRBJ2-7; D is uncertain. Trimming took off 6 bases at V and 7 bases at J, with 13 bases between the two ends. The CDR3 loop spans 12 amino acids. The V gene's germline CDR1 is SNHLY and CDR2 FYNNEI. CDR3 in DNA: TGTGCCAGCAGGGACGACTCCTGGGAGCAGTACTTC. It codes for CASRDDSWEQYF. The whole variable domain, remainder taken from reference TRBV2 and TRBJ2-7, is EPEVTQTPSHQVTQMGQEVILRCVPISNHLYFYWYRQILGQKVEFLVSFYNNEISEKSEIFDDQFSVERPDGSNFTLKIRSTKLEDSAMYFCASRDDSWEQYFGPGTRLTVT.